This T cell receptor beta chain was recorded in a study of cytomegalovirus exposure and HLA in healthy donors. Whole-study results and caveats: One variant, a missense change in DCLRE1C, was linked in a later analysis to TCR beta V- and J-gene trimming. A later analysis showed TCR association rates differing by HLA locus, peaking at DRB1 and lowest at HLA-C. Among TCR beta chains of equal frequency, HLA-associated ones were more clonally expanded in a later analysis. Per a prior analysis, the majority of TCR beta V segments were productive roughly 90% or roughly 30% of the time.

This CDR3 spans 15 amino acids. Looked up from germline, CDR1 is LGHNA and CDR2 is YSLEER. Deletions cut 4 bases from V and 3 bases from J, with 16 bases between. A few counts support this clone. What it binds is not known. Use of 60 Vbeta and 13 Jbeta primers characterized the PCR. The data were produced by immunoSEQ multiplex PCR, yet TCRdb's version contains in-frame clones alone and is incomplete. The table records around 100,000 clones, over 9% of them present only once. The chain recombines TRBV4-3 with TRBJ2-7; no reliable D call. This TCR was sampled from a man in his forties in good health and CMV-seropositive. The sequencing sample was made of PBMCs. The CDR3 reads CASSRMYNVRYEQYF. In DNA form, the CDR3 reads TGCGCCAGCAGCCGCATGTACAATGTCCGCTACGAGCAGTACTTC.